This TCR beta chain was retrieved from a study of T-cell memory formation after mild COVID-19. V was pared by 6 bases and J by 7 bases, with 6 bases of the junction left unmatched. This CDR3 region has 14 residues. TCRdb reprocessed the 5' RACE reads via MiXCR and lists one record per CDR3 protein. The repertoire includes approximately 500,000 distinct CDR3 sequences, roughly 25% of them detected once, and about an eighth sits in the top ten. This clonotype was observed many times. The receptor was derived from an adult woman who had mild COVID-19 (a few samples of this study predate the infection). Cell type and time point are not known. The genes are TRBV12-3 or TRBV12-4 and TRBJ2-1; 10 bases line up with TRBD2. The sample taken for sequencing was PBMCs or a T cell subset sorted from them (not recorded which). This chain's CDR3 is CASSPSGGGNEQFF. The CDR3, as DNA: TGTGCCAGCAGCCCTAGCGGGGGTGGAAATGAGCAGTTCTTC.